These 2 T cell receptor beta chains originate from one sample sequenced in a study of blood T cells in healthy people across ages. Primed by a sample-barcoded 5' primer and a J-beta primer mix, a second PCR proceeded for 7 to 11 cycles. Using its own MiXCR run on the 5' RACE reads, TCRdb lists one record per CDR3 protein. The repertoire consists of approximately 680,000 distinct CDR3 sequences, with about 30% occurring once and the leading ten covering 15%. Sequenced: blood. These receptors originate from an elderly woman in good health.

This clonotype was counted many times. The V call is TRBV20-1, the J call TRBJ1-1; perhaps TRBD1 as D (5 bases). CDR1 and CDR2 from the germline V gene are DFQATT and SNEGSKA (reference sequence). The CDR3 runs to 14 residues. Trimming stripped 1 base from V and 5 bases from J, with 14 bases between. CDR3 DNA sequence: TGCAGTGCTAGAGGCCTTGCAGGGAGAACTGAAGCTTTCTTT. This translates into CSARGLAGRTEAFF.

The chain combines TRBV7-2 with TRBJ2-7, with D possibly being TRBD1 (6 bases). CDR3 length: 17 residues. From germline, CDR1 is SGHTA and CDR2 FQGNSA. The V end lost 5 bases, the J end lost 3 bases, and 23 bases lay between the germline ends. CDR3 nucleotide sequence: TGTGCCAGCAGCCCACATCTCCAGGACAGTACATACTACGAGCAGTACTTC. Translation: CASSPHLQDSTYYEQYF. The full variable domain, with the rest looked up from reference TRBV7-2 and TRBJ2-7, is GAGVSQSPSNKVTEKGKDVELRCDPISGHTALYWYRQSLGQGLEFLIYFQGNSAPDKSGLPSDRFSAERTGGSVSTLTIQRTQQEDSAVYLCASSPHLQDSTYYEQYFGPGTRLTVT.